Below, 11 T cell receptor beta chains from the same sample are listed, as sequenced in a study of shared clonotypes between healthy human individuals. Profiling relied on immunoSEQ multiplex PCR, and the TCRdb table lists in-frame clones only, not all of them. The sample carries about 2.5 million clones, 85% to 95% recorded once. Sequencing was done on a sample of naive CD4+ T cells from PBMCs. Subset in this sample: CD45RA+ positively selected. Every receptor here comes from a man between 18 and 29 years old in good health. Some clones in this sample may be carry-over from other donors' samples.

The chain is built from TRBV7-2 and TRBJ2-3, with D perhaps matching TRBD2 (6 bases). The V end lost 1 base, the J end lost 3 bases, and 11 bases lay between the germline ends. Looked up from germline, CDR1 is SGHTA and CDR2 is FQGNSA. The CDR3 contains 15 residues. CDR3 sequence: CASSLVLADTDTQYF. CDR3 bases: TGTGCCAGCAGCTTAGTCTTAGCGGATACAGATACGCAGTATTTT.

The chain uses TRBV30 and TRBJ2-7; D may be TRBD1 (6 bases). CDR3 length: 13 amino acids. The V gene lost 3 bases and the J gene lost 5 bases, with 14 bases spanning the gap. Per germline, CDR1 GTSNPN and CDR2 SVGIG (reference sequence). The CDR3, as DNA: TGTGCCTGGAGCCAATCCCGGGACAACGAGCAGTACTTC. Translated, it gives CAWSQSRDNEQYF.

The rearrangement joins TRBV18 to TRBJ1-1; D gene uncertain. This CDR3 is built from 16 residues. CDR1 KGHSH and CDR2 LQKENI come from the germline V gene. The V gene lost 1 base and the J gene lost 5 bases, with 17 bases spanning the gap. DNA for the CDR3: TGTGCCAGCTCACCACGGCCGAGGAAAGATCAGACTGAAGCTTTCTTT. This gives the protein CASSPRPRKDQTEAFF.

CDR3 sequence (DNA): TGTGCCAGCAGTGGAGACAGGGTGAACATTCAGTACTTC. It codes for CASSGDRVNIQYF. The genes are TRBV2 and TRBJ2-4; TRBD1 matches 7 bases. The CDR3 has 13 residues. V lost 4 bases and J lost 7; bases outside the gene matches: 4. Germline V gene lookup returns CDR1 SNHLY and CDR2 FYNNEI. Looking up the rest from reference TRBV2 and TRBJ2-4 gives the full variable domain: EPEVTQTPSHQVTQMGQEVILRCVPISNHLYFYWYRQILGQKVEFLVSFYNNEISEKSEIFDDQFSVERPDGSNFTLKIRSTKLEDSAMYFCASSGDRVNIQYFGAGTRLSVL.

The V and J genes are TRBV28 and TRBJ2-5, with D possibly called TRBD1 or TRBD2 (6 bases each). The CDR3 is 15 residues long. CDR1 and CDR2 (germline): MDHEN, SYDVKM. The V end lost 6 bases, the J end lost 6 bases, and 20 bases lay between the germline ends. The CDR3 sequence is CASSKVPRGGKTQYF. CDR3 in DNA: TGTGCCAGCAGCAAGGTCCCCAGGGGCGGGAAGACCCAGTACTTC.

This chain connects TRBV29-1 to TRBJ2-7; no reliable D call. The CDR3 loop spans 12 amino acids. With 2 bases removed from V and 0 bases from J, the gap between germline ends came to 5 bases. Germline CDR1 SQVTM, CDR2 ANQGSEA. CDR3 nucleotide sequence: TGCAGCGTTGAATCGAGCTCCTACGAGCAGTACTTC. Its translation: CSVESSSYEQYF.

This rearrangement joins TRBV14 to TRBJ2-3; 7 nucleotides agree with TRBD2. The CDR3 has 13 amino acids. V trimming: 5 bases; J trimming: 6 bases; junction bases outside the gene matches: 5. CDR1 and CDR2 from the germline V gene are SGHDN and FVKESK. In DNA form, the CDR3 reads TGTGCCAGCAGCTTCGGACTAGTTGATACGCAGTATTTT. As protein: CASSFGLVDTQYF.

The genes are TRBV28 and TRBJ1-1; weak D call: TRBD1 (5 bases). Germline assignment: CDR1 MDHEN and CDR2 SYDVKM. This CDR3 has 14 amino acids. With 5 bases removed from V and 3 bases from J, the gap between germline ends came to 13 bases. CDR3 nucleotides: TGTGCCAGCAGTCGCCGGGGGGGATACACTGAAGCTTTCTTT. This codes for CASSRRGGYTEAFF.

Comment on this clone: Other DNA sequences in this sample translate to the same CDR3. The genes are TRBV5-1 and TRBJ2-1; 12 nucleotides match TRBD2. With V trimmed by 0 bases and J by 8 bases, 3 bases remained unmatched. Germline values: CDR1 SGHRS, CDR2 YFSETQ. This CDR3 has 15 residues. CDR3 DNA sequence: TGCGCCAGCAGCTTGGAGGGACTAGCGGGCGATGAGCAGTTCTTC. Protein sequence: CASSLEGLAGDEQFF.

The rearrangement uses TRBV28 and TRBJ2-3; TRBD2 agrees at 7 bases. The CDR3 has 16 residues. Per germline, CDR1 MDHEN and CDR2 SYDVKM. Trimming at V came to 6 bases and at J to 5 bases, leaving 14 bases not matched to a gene. CDR3 DNA: TGTGCCAGCAGGGAATCCGGGACTACTAAGGTAGATACGCAGTATTTT. This gives the protein CASRESGTTKVDTQYF. Looking up the rest from reference TRBV28 and TRBJ2-3 gives the full variable domain: DVKVTQSSRYLVKRTGEKVFLECVQDMDHENMFWYRQDPGLGLRLIYFSYDVKMKEKGDIPEGYSVSREKKERFSLILESASTNQTSMYLCASRESGTTKVDTQYFGPGTRLTVL.

This clone came up a few times. This CDR3 is also generated by other DNA sequences in the sample. The chain couples TRBV7-9 to TRBJ1-1; TRBD1 might be the D (5 bases). This CDR3 is built from 13 residues. V was pared by 0 bases and J by 8 bases, with 10 bases between. Germline values: CDR1 SEHNR, CDR2 FQNEAQ (reference sequence). The CDR3 protein is CASSLAGGDEAFF. CDR3 in DNA: TGTGCCAGCAGCTTAGCAGGAGGGGACGAAGCTTTCTTT.